The present T cell receptor (beta chain) was sequenced within a study of regulatory T cells in long-lasting Graves disease. This clonotype has at least ten counts. Construction of the TCR beta libraries employed iRepertoire HTBI primers in conjunction with Arm-PCR of CDR3 regions. TCRdb re-called the multiplex PCR reads through MiXCR, storing one row per CDR3 protein. The sample consists of roughly 450,000 distinct CDR3 sequences, about 20% of them appearing once. As to time point: persistent/refractory GD, antithyroid drugs over 5 years with positive TRAb. Scientists built the TCR library using RNA that was extracted from PBMCs. Recruitment took place at an endocrinology department in Xi'an, China. The CDR3 spans 12 residues. Germline V gene sequence: CDR1 SEHNR, CDR2 FQNEAQ (reference sequence). With 10 bases clipped from V and 3 bases from J, the junction kept 6 bases outside the gene matches.

The V and J genes are TRBV7-9 and TRBJ2-7; 7 bases fit TRBD2. Sequenced here: peripheral blood mononuclear cells (PBMCs), sampled when the disease was refractory, from a patient treated with antithyroid drugs. The receptor was isolated from a female donor with Graves disease. CDR3 sequence: CATKAGIYEQYF. CDR3 DNA sequence: TGTGCCACCAAAGCGGGAATCTACGAGCAGTACTTC.